The sequence of this T cell receptor beta chain was determined in a study of blood T cell repertoires in COVID-19. V was pared by 2 bases and J by 4 bases, with 12 bases between. The V gene's germline CDR1 is MNHNS and CDR2 SASEGT. This CDR3 comprises 16 residues. Libraries were prepared by immunoSEQ multiplex PCR; TCRdb keeps only in-frame clonotypes and omits some of them. Here the sample spans 98,000 or so clones, about 90% being singletons. The sequence came from a man aged 45 to 65 with acute or convalescent COVID-19. What was sequenced was peripheral blood. The gene calls are TRBV6-1 and TRBJ1-6, with D unclear. The CDR3, as DNA: TGTGCCAGCAGTGAAATCCGACACATTTATAATTCACCCCTCCACTTT. Amino acid sequence: CASSEIRHIYNSPLHF.